This T cell receptor (beta chain) was found in a study of blood T cells in healthy people across ages. The authors ran a second PCR of 7 to 11 cycles using a sample-barcoded 5' primer and a J-beta primer mix. TCRdb called the 5' RACE reads again in MiXCR, with one record for every CDR3 protein. There are fewer than 2,000,000 distinct CDR3 sequences in the sample; around 35% occur only once, and roughly 10% lies in the top ten. The specimen was blood. This receptor was taken from a woman between 25 and 40 years old in good health.

CDR3 sequence reads: CAIRPDNSYEQYF. The CDR3 DNA follows: TGTGCCATCAGGCCGGACAACTCCTACGAGCAGTACTTC. This sequence joins TRBV10-3 and TRBJ2-7, with D perhaps TRBD1 (5 bases). CDR3 length: 13 amino acids. Germline V CDR1 and CDR2: ENHRY, SYGVKD. Trimming took 6 bases from V and 0 from J, leaving 9 bases between them.